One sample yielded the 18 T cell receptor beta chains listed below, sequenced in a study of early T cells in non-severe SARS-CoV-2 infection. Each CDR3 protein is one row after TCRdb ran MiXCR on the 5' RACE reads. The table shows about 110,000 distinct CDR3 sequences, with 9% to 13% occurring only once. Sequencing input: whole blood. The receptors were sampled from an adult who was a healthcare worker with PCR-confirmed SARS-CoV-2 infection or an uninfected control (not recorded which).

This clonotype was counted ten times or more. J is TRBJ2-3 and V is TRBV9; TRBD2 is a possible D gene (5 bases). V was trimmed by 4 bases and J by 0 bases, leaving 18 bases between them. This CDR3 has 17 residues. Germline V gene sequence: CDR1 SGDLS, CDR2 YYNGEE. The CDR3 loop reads CASSFERILSSTDTQYF. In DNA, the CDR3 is TGTGCCAGCAGCTTCGAGCGGATACTATCTAGCACAGATACGCAGTATTTT.

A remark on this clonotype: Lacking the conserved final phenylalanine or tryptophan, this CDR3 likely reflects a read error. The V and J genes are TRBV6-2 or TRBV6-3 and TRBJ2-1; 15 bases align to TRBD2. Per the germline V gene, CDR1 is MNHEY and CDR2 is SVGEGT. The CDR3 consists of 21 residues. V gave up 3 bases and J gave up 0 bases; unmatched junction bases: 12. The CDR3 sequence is CASSYPGLAGGRGSSYNEQFL. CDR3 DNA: TGTGCCAGCAGTTATCCCGGACTAGCGGGGGGGCGCGGGAGCTCCTACAATGAGCAGTTCCTC.

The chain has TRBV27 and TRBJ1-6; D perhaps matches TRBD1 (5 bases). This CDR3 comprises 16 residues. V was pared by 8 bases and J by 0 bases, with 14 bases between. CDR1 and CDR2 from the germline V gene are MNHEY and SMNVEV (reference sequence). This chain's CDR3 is CASRGDLSSYNSPLHF. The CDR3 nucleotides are TGTGCCAGCCGGGGGGACCTTAGCTCCTATAATTCACCCCTCCACTTT.

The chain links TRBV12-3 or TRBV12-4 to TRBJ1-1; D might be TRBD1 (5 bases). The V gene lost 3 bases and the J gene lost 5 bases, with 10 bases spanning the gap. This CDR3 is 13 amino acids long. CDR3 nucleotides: TGTGCCAGCAGTTTTATGGGGGGGACTGAAGCTTTCTTT. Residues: CASSFMGGTEAFF.

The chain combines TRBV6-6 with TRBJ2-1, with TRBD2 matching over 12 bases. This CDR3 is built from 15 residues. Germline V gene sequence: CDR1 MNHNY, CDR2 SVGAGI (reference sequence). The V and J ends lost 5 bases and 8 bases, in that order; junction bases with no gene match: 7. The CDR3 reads CASSLRLAGAYEQFF. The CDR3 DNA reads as TGTGCCAGCAGTCTCAGACTAGCGGGGGCCTATGAGCAGTTCTTC.

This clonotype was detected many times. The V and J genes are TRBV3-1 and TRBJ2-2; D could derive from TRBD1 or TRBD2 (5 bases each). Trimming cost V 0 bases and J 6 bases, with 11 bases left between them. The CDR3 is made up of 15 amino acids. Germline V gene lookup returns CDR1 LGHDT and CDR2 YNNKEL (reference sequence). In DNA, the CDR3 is TGTGCCAGCAGCCAAGATCTTCAGGGACCCGGGGAGCTGTTTTTT. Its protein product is CASSQDLQGPGELFF.

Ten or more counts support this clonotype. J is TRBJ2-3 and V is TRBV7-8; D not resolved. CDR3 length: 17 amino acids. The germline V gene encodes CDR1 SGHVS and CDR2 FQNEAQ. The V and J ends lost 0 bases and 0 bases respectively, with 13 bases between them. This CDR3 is CASSLALARISTDTQYF. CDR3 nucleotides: TGTGCCAGCAGCTTAGCTTTGGCCAGGATAAGCACAGATACGCAGTATTTT.

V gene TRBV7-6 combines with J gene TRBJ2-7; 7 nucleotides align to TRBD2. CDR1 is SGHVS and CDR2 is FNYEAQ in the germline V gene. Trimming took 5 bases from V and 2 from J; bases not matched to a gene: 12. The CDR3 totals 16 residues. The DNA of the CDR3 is TGTGCCAGCAGCCCCCGCCGGGCTAGCGGAACCTACGAGCAGTACTTC. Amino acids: CASSPRRASGTYEQYF. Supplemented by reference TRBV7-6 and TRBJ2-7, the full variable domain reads GAGVSQSPRYKVTKRGQDVALRCDPISGHVSLYWYRQALGQGPEFLTYFNYEAQQDKSGLPNDRFSAERPEGSISTLTIQRTEQRDSAMYRCASSPRRASGTYEQYFGPGTRLTVT.

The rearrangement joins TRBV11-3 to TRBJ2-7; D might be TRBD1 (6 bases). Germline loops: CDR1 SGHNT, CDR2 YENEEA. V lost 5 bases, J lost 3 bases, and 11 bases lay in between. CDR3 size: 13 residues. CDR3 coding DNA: TGTGCCAGCAGCCCCGCGGACAGCTACGAGCAGTACTTC. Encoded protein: CASSPADSYEQYF.

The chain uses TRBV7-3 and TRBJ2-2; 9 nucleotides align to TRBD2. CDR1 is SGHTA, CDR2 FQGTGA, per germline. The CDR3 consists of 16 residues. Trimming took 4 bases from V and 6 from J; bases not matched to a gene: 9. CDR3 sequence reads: CASSSSGTSLPGELFF. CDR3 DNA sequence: TGTGCCAGCAGCTCCTCCGGGACTAGCTTACCCGGGGAGCTGTTTTTT.

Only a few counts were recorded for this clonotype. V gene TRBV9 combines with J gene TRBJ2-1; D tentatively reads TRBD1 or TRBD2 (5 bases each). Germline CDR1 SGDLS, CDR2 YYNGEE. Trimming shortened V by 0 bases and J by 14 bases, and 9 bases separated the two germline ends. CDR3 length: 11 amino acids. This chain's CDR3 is CASSVGGAKFF. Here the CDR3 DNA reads TGTGCCAGCAGCGTAGGAGGGGCGAAGTTCTTC.

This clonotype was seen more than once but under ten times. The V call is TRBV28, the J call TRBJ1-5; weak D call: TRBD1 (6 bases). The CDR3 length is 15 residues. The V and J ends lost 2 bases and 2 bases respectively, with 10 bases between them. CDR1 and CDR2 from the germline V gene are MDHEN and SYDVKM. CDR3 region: CASSLQAGGNQPQHF. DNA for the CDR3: TGTGCCAGCAGTTTACAGGCAGGGGGCAATCAGCCCCAGCATTTT.

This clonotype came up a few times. This CDR3 is CASSPGTGGHTDTQYF. DNA of the CDR3: TGTGCCAGCAGCCCCGGGACAGGGGGTCACACAGATACGCAGTATTTT. The chain is built from TRBV7-3 and TRBJ2-3; 11 nucleotides line up with TRBD1. The CDR3 runs 16 residues. Trimming at V came to 5 bases and at J to 2 bases, leaving 6 bases not matched to a gene. Germline assignment: CDR1 SGHTA and CDR2 FQGTGA.

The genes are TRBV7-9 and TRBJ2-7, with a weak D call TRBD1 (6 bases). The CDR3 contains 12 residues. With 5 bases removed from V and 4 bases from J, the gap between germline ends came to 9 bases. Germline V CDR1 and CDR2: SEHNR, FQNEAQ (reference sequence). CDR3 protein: CASSAGDYEQYF. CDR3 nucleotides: TGTGCCAGCAGCGCAGGGGATTACGAGCAGTACTTC. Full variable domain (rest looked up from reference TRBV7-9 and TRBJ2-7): DTGVSQNPRHKITKRGQNVTFRCDPISEHNRLYWYRQTLGQGPEFLTYFQNEAQLEKSRLLSDRFSAERPKGSFSTLEIQRTEQGDSAMYLCASSAGDYEQYFGPGTRLTVT.

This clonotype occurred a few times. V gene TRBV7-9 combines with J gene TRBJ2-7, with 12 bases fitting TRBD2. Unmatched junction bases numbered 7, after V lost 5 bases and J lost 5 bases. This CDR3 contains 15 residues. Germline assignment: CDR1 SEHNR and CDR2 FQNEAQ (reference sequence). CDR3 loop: CASSATSGRTNEQYF. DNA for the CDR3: TGTGCCAGCAGCGCGACTAGCGGGAGAACCAACGAGCAGTACTTC.

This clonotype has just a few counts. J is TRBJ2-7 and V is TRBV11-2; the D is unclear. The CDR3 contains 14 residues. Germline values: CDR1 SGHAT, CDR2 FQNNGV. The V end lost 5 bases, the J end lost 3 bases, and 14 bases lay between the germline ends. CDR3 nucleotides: TGTGCCAGCAGCCCAAGTCGGGCGAACTACGAGCAGTACTTC. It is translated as CASSPSRANYEQYF.

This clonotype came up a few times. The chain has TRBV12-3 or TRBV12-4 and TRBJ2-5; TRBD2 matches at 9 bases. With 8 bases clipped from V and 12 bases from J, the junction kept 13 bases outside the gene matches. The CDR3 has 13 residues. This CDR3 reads CASGPPSGAPKYF. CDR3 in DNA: TGTGCCAGCGGCCCTCCTAGCGGGGCCCCGAAGTACTTC.

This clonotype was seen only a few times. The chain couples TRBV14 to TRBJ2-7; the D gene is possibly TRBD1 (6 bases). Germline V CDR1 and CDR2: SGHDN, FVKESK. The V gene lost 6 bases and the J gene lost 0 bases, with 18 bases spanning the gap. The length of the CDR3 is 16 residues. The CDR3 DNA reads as TGTGCCAGCAGTACCATTACAGGGAAGAGCTCCTACGAGCAGTACTTC. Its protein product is CASSTITGKSSYEQYF.